This T cell receptor (beta chain) appears in the sequencing data of a study of blood T cell repertoires in COVID-19. Looking at the study overall: The samples span acute and convalescent COVID-19 from the United States, Italy and Spain. The cDNA or gDNA used as material had been derived from T cells, B-cell-depleted T cells, or PBMCs.

Original analysis: Amplified reference gene primers provided the basis for estimating nucleated cell counts. Using immunoSEQ multiplex PCR, the repertoire was profiled, and TCRdb retains in-frame clones only, with some absent. V and J calls plus clone size are reproduced from that table; the DNA served to infer D and trimming. Counted here are 70,000 to 95,000 clones, around 90% occurring once; the ten biggest clones make up 3% to 4%. The V gene end was trimmed by 1 base and the J gene end by 9 bases; junction bases not matched to a gene: 9. The CDR3 contains 16 residues. CDR1 is LGHNA and CDR2 is YNFKEQ in the germline V gene.

This clonotype originated in a woman in her forties or fifties in a cohort sampled during active COVID-19. Sequenced sample: peripheral blood. This chain links TRBV4-2 with TRBJ2-1, with 10 bases that match TRBD2. The CDR3 reads CASSQVLAGEYVEQFF. The CDR3 DNA reads as TGTGCCAGCAGCCAAGTCCTAGCGGGAGAATACGTTGAGCAGTTCTTC.